This T cell receptor beta chain stems from a study of blood T cell repertoires in COVID-19. Study in general: Nucleic acid was either cDNA or gDNA, and it came from T cells, B-cell-depleted T cells, or PBMCs.

This clone was counted once. The authors' processing: From reference gene primer amplification, estimates of nucleated cell counts were derived. Clones were sequenced by immunoSEQ multiplex PCR, and TCRdb holds only the in-frame ones, with some missing. V and J calls and clone size follow that table, whereas D and trimming were derived from the DNA. Among 180,000 or so clones listed, around 87% were seen once. Sequencing used peripheral blood. The receptor's source is a man in his forties with active or convalescent COVID-19.

The CDR3 loop is CASSQLSKTQYF. In nucleotides, the CDR3 is TGTGCCAGCAGCCAATTAAGCAAGACCCAGTACTTC. The rearrangement links TRBV3-1 (or the pseudogene TRBV3-2) to TRBJ2-5; no reliable D call. The CDR3 consists of 12 residues. V lost 2 bases, J lost 6 bases, and 7 bases lay in between. The germline gives CDR1 LGHDT, CDR2 YNNKEL (reference sequence).